This is a list of T cell receptor beta chains from one sample in a study of PD-L1 blockade in urothelial cancer. Method: immunoSEQ multiplex PCR; TCRdb's copy keeps in-frame clones and lacks some. The sample records approximately 20,000 clones, 91% being singletons. Sample: PBMCs, taken around atezolizumab (anti-PD-L1) treatment. These receptors all come from a woman aged 55 to 70 with urothelial cancer. The CDR3 runs from the conserved cysteine through the conserved F or W. The D gene is left open where the match is weak. Clone size is given for some rows only: seen once, a few or many times, or a class if the clone is expanded.

clone size: -
V gene: TRBV19
D gene: -
J gene: TRBJ2-7
CDR3 protein: CASSGHRYEQYF
CDR3 DNA: TGTGCCTCATCGGGACATCGCTACGAGCAGTACTTC

clone size: -
V gene: TRBV29-1
D gene: -
J gene: TRBJ2-5
CDR3 protein: CSVETVSGGTQYF
CDR3 DNA: TGCAGCGTTGAAACTGTTAGCGGAGGGACCCAGTACTTC

clone size: -
V gene: TRBV11-1
D gene: -
J gene: TRBJ1-6
CDR3 protein: CASSFQGPTNSPLHF
CDR3 DNA: TGTGCCAGCAGCTTTCAGGGGCCCACTAATTCACCCCTCCACTTT

clone size: once
V gene: TRBV7-3
D gene: -
J gene: TRBJ2-3
CDR3 protein: CASSLSGDKDTQYF
CDR3 DNA: TGTGCCAGCAGCTTAAGTGGGGACAAAGATACGCAGTATTTT

clone size: -
V gene: TRBV4-3
D gene: -
J gene: TRBJ1-2
CDR3 protein: CASSGSNYGYTF
CDR3 DNA: TGCGCCAGCAGCGGCAGTAACTATGGCTACACCTTC

clone size: -
V gene: TRBV11-3
D gene: -
J gene: TRBJ1-1
CDR3 protein: CASSRNSGTEAFF
CDR3 DNA: TGTGCCAGCAGCCGAAATAGCGGGACTGAAGCTTTCTTT

clone size: -
V gene: TRBV5-1
D gene: -
J gene: TRBJ2-2
CDR3 protein: CASSEAGNTGELFF
CDR3 DNA: TGCGCCAGCAGTGAGGCGGGTAACACCGGGGAGCTGTTTTTT

clone size: -
V gene: TRBV6-4
D gene: -
J gene: TRBJ1-6
CDR3 protein: CARRICYNSPLHF
CDR3 DNA: TGTGCCAGGAGGATTTGTTATAATTCACCCCTCCACTTT

clone size: -
V gene: TRBV2
D gene: -
J gene: TRBJ2-7
CDR3 protein: CASSREGVEQYF
CDR3 DNA: TGTGCCAGCAGCCGAGAGGGGGTCGAGCAGTACTTC

clone size: -
V gene: TRBV19
D gene: -
J gene: TRBJ2-1
CDR3 protein: CATHRANNEQFF
CDR3 DNA: TGTGCCACCCACAGGGCTAACAATGAGCAGTTCTTC

clone size: -
V gene: TRBV6-6
D gene: TRBD1
J gene: TRBJ1-1
CDR3 protein: CASSYRTGAQPEAFF
CDR3 DNA: TGTGCCAGCAGTTATCGGACAGGGGCCCAGCCTGAAGCTTTCTTT

clone size: few
V gene: TRBV7-7
D gene: TRBD2
J gene: TRBJ2-7
CDR3 protein: CATQLAAVQYF
CDR3 DNA: TGTGCCACCCAGCTAGCGGCCGTCCAGTACTTC

clone size: -
V gene: TRBV5-1
D gene: -
J gene: TRBJ2-3
CDR3 protein: CASSLVFTGGKIAGGPSTDTQYF
CDR3 DNA: TGCGCCAGCAGCTTGGTTTTTACAGGGGGCAAAATAGCGGGAGGACCAAGCACAGATACGCAGTATTTT

clone size: -
V gene: TRBV7-8
D gene: -
J gene: TRBJ1-5
CDR3 protein: CASSRVSNQPQHF
CDR3 DNA: TGTGCCAGCAGCCGGGTTAGCAATCAGCCCCAGCATTTT

clone size: -
V gene: TRBV6-5
D gene: TRBD2
J gene: TRBJ2-7
CDR3 protein: CASSYSKYREDEQYF
CDR3 DNA: TGTGCCAGCAGTTATTCGAAATACCGGGAGGACGAGCAGTACTTC

clone size: -
V gene: TRBV14
D gene: -
J gene: TRBJ1-1
CDR3 protein: CASSQLGGNTEAFF
CDR3 DNA: TGTGCCAGCAGCCAATTAGGGGGAAACACTGAAGCTTTCTTT

clone size: -
V gene: TRBV18
D gene: -
J gene: TRBJ2-1
CDR3 protein: CASSPGRAYNEQFF
CDR3 DNA: TGTGCCAGCTCACCGGGTCGGGCCTACAATGAGCAGTTCTTC

clone size: -
V gene: TRBV4-1
D gene: -
J gene: TRBJ1-5
CDR3 protein: CASSQDGGGNQPQHF
CDR3 DNA: TGCGCCAGCAGCCAAGATGGTGGGGGGAATCAGCCCCAGCATTTT

clone size: -
V gene: TRBV28
D gene: -
J gene: TRBJ1-3
CDR3 protein: CASSLYGPRDGNTIYF
CDR3 DNA: TGTGCCAGCAGTTTATATGGGCCCAGGGATGGAAACACCATATATTTT

clone size: -
V gene: TRBV14
D gene: TRBD1
J gene: TRBJ2-5
CDR3 protein: CASSPGGAAGAETQYF
CDR3 DNA: TGTGCCAGCAGCCCAGGGGGCGCCGCCGGGGCAGAGACCCAGTACTTC

clone size: -
V gene: TRBV28
D gene: TRBD2
J gene: TRBJ2-7
CDR3 protein: CASKAGGPHEQYF
CDR3 DNA: TGTGCCAGCAAGGCGGGAGGGCCCCACGAGCAGTACTTC

clone size: -
V gene: TRBV18
D gene: TRBD1
J gene: TRBJ2-7
CDR3 protein: CASSPRQGGYEQYF
CDR3 DNA: TGTGCCAGCTCACCCAGACAGGGGGGCTACGAGCAGTACTTC

clone size: -
V gene: TRBV7-9
D gene: TRBD1
J gene: TRBJ2-7
CDR3 protein: CASSLVGTGFAEQYF
CDR3 DNA: TGTGCCAGCAGCTTAGTGGGGACAGGGTTTGCCGAGCAGTACTTC

clone size: -
V gene: TRBV2
D gene: -
J gene: TRBJ1-5
CDR3 protein: CASSRGQPRRGGNQPQHF
CDR3 DNA: TGTGCCAGCTCCCGAGGACAGCCAAGACGGGGGGGCAATCAGCCCCAGCATTTT

clone size: -
V gene: TRBV5-6
D gene: TRBD2
J gene: TRBJ2-3
CDR3 protein: CASSLGASGGALTDTQYF
CDR3 DNA: TGTGCCAGCAGCTTGGGGGCTAGCGGGGGGGCACTAACAGATACGCAGTATTTT

clone size: -
V gene: TRBV5-1
D gene: -
J gene: TRBJ2-5
CDR3 protein: CASSLIRETQYF
CDR3 DNA: TGCGCCAGCAGTCTAATACGGGAGACCCAGTACTTC

clone size: -
V gene: TRBV5-4
D gene: -
J gene: TRBJ1-4
CDR3 protein: CASSPATGAIEKLFF
CDR3 DNA: TGTGCCAGCAGCCCAGCGACAGGAGCTATCGAAAAACTGTTTTTT

clone size: -
V gene: TRBV2
D gene: -
J gene: TRBJ2-2
CDR3 protein: CASSDWTVLIGELFF
CDR3 DNA: TGTGCCAGCAGCGATTGGACAGTCTTGATCGGGGAGCTGTTTTTT

clone size: -
V gene: TRBV6-5
D gene: TRBD1
J gene: TRBJ2-7
CDR3 protein: CASSLGGPPYEQYF
CDR3 DNA: TGTGCCAGCAGTTTAGGGGGCCCCCCCTACGAGCAGTACTTC

clone size: -
V gene: TRBV20-1
D gene: -
J gene: TRBJ1-1
CDR3 protein: CSLNSNTEAFF
CDR3 DNA: TGCAGTCTTAATTCGAACACTGAAGCTTTCTTT

clone size: -
V gene: TRBV2
D gene: -
J gene: TRBJ1-3
CDR3 protein: CASSETAISGNTIYF
CDR3 DNA: TGTGCCAGCAGCGAAACAGCAATCTCTGGAAACACCATATATTTT

clone size: -
V gene: TRBV6-6
D gene: -
J gene: TRBJ1-5
CDR3 protein: CASTPLVGSNQPQHF
CDR3 DNA: TGTGCCAGCACCCCTTTGGTCGGTAGCAATCAGCCCCAGCATTTT

clone size: -
V gene: TRBV10-3
D gene: TRBD2
J gene: TRBJ2-3
CDR3 protein: CAISEAVLAGGRADTQYF
CDR3 DNA: TGTGCCATCAGTGAGGCGGTACTAGCGGGGGGGCGGGCAGATACGCAGTATTTT

clone size: -
V gene: TRBV18
D gene: -
J gene: TRBJ1-2
CDR3 protein: CASSDRNNYGYTF
CDR3 DNA: TGTGCCAGCTCAGACAGGAATAACTATGGCTACACCTTC

clone size: -
V gene: TRBV9
D gene: TRBD1
J gene: TRBJ2-1
CDR3 protein: CASSVALGTGGKYNEQFF
CDR3 DNA: TGTGCCAGCAGCGTAGCGTTAGGGACAGGGGGCAAGTACAATGAGCAGTTCTTC

clone size: -
V gene: TRBV5-1
D gene: TRBD2
J gene: TRBJ2-1
CDR3 protein: CASSLSASGGAEQFF
CDR3 DNA: TGCGCCAGCAGCTTGTCCGCTAGCGGGGGGGCCGAGCAGTTCTTC

clone size: -
V gene: TRBV19
D gene: TRBD1
J gene: TRBJ2-7
CDR3 protein: CASSLGQFAYEQYF
CDR3 DNA: TGTGCCAGTAGTCTGGGACAGTTTGCCTACGAGCAGTACTTC

clone size: few
V gene: TRBV11-2
D gene: TRBD1
J gene: TRBJ1-1
CDR3 protein: CASSPGQENTEAFF
CDR3 DNA: TGTGCCAGCAGCCCCGGACAGGAAAACACTGAAGCTTTCTTT

clone size: once
V gene: TRBV27
D gene: TRBD2
J gene: TRBJ2-5
CDR3 protein: CASSWGGSQETQYF
CDR3 DNA: TGTGCCAGCAGTTGGGGGGGGTCCCAAGAGACCCAGTACTTC

clone size: -
V gene: TRBV19
D gene: TRBD1
J gene: TRBJ1-5
CDR3 protein: CASSTTGGGNQPQHF
CDR3 DNA: TGTGCCAGTAGTACGACAGGGGGAGGCAATCAGCCCCAGCATTTT

clone size: -
V gene: TRBV7-2
D gene: -
J gene: TRBJ2-7
CDR3 protein: CASSPGIPDRKSNPYEQYF
CDR3 DNA: TGTGCCAGCAGCCCCGGCATCCCGGACAGAAAGTCCAACCCCTACGAGCAGTACTTC

clone size: -
V gene: TRBV11-3
D gene: -
J gene: TRBJ2-3
CDR3 protein: CASSLGRQDTQYF
CDR3 DNA: TGTGCCAGCAGCTTAGGGAGGCAAGATACGCAGTATTTT

clone size: -
V gene: TRBV4-1
D gene: -
J gene: TRBJ1-4
CDR3 protein: CASSQGDIREKLFF
CDR3 DNA: TGCGCCAGCAGCCAAGGGGACATACGCGAAAAACTGTTTTTT

clone size: -
V gene: TRBV7-2
D gene: TRBD2
J gene: TRBJ2-7
CDR3 protein: CASSFGGASDEQYF
CDR3 DNA: TGTGCCAGCAGCTTCGGGGGGGCGTCTGACGAGCAGTACTTC

clone size: -
V gene: TRBV27
D gene: TRBD1
J gene: TRBJ1-2
CDR3 protein: CASSFQVPQGVDYGYTF
CDR3 DNA: TGTGCCAGCAGTTTCCAAGTCCCGCAGGGGGTCGACTATGGCTACACCTTC

clone size: -
V gene: TRBV12-2
D gene: -
J gene: TRBJ2-7
CDR3 protein: CASRLAPRANYYEQYF
CDR3 DNA: TGTGCAAGTCGCTTAGCGCCGAGGGCCAATTACTACGAGCAGTACTTC

clone size: -
V gene: TRBV21-1
D gene: -
J gene: TRBJ1-4
CDR3 protein: CASSKVSSVNELFF
CDR3 DNA: TGTGCCAGCAGCAAAGTTAGCAGCGTGAACGAACTGTTTTTT

clone size: -
V gene: TRBV7-9
D gene: TRBD1
J gene: TRBJ2-2
CDR3 protein: CASSRRMTGTGGTGELFF
CDR3 DNA: TGTGCCAGCAGCCGCCGAATGACCGGGACAGGGGGCACCGGGGAGCTGTTTTTT

clone size: -
V gene: TRBV6-1
D gene: -
J gene: TRBJ1-2
CDR3 protein: CASSEAGARGYTF
CDR3 DNA: TGTGCCAGCAGTGAAGCGGGGGCTAGGGGCTACACCTTC

clone size: -
V gene: TRBV19
D gene: -
J gene: TRBJ2-3
CDR3 protein: CASSPRGPRIQADTQYF
CDR3 DNA: TGTGCCAGTAGTCCCAGGGGACCAAGAATTCAGGCAGATACGCAGTATTTT

clone size: -
V gene: TRBV9
D gene: TRBD2
J gene: TRBJ2-3
CDR3 protein: CASSVQLAGGDTQYF
CDR3 DNA: TGTGCCAGCAGCGTACAACTAGCGGGGGGGGATACGCAGTATTTT

clone size: -
V gene: TRBV2
D gene: -
J gene: TRBJ1-1
CDR3 protein: CASIKEGNTEAFF
CDR3 DNA: TGTGCCAGCATCAAAGAGGGGAACACTGAAGCTTTCTTT

clone size: -
V gene: TRBV5-4
D gene: -
J gene: TRBJ1-3
CDR3 protein: CASSPRGASGNTIYF
CDR3 DNA: TGTGCCAGCAGCCCCCGGGGGGCGAGTGGAAACACCATATATTTT

clone size: -
V gene: TRBV5-4
D gene: -
J gene: TRBJ1-2
CDR3 protein: CASSLGQSYGYTF
CDR3 DNA: TGTGCCAGCAGCTTGGGACAGAGTTATGGCTACACCTTC

clone size: -
V gene: TRBV6-5
D gene: -
J gene: TRBJ2-6
CDR3 protein: CASSRAGNGANVLTF
CDR3 DNA: TGTGCCAGCAGTCGAGCAGGGAATGGGGCCAACGTCCTGACTTTC